The clone carrying this T cell receptor (beta chain) has just a few counts. This entry belongs to a study of T-cell memory formation after mild COVID-19. Per the germline V gene, CDR1 is SGHTA and CDR2 is FQGNSA. Trimming took 4 bases from V and 4 from J; bases not matched to a gene: 9. This CDR3 spans 16 amino acids. TCRdb re-called the 5' RACE reads through MiXCR, storing one row per CDR3 protein. This sample yields under 600,000 distinct CDR3 sequences, of which less than 25% are seen a single time; 7% to 9% belongs to the top ten. This clonotype was sampled from an adult woman who had mild COVID-19 (a few samples of this study predate the infection). Cell type and time point are not known. Sequencing used PBMCs or a T cell subset sorted from them (not recorded which). The chain combines TRBV7-2 with TRBJ1-3, with 8 nucleotides matching TRBD1. This chain's CDR3 is CASSSQQGASGNTIYF. The CDR3 nucleotides read TGTGCCAGCAGCTCACAGCAGGGGGCATCGGGAAACACCATATATTTT.